The following is a T cell receptor beta chain sequence with its context. The junction does not match germline at one end; this may be a read error. Individual cDNA molecules had unique molecular identifiers attached to them by the library. TCRdb recomputed calls from the RACE reads with MiXCR, one row per CDR3 protein. The sample lists tens of thousands of distinct CDR3 sequences; over 9% were seen once. In germline, CDR1 is SSHAT, CDR2 FNYEAQ (reference sequence). This CDR3 comprises 16 residues. The time point was: patch test 1, 2 weeks after DPC sensitization. Treatment defined: therapeutic diphenylcyclopropenone sensitization with weekly scalp DPC. This specimen comes from a study of human T cells and chemical hapten exposure. Study-wide context: Variability of per-sample TCR yields stemmed mainly from small differences in pooled library volume.

This clonotype was obtained from a woman between 50 and 59 years old with alopecia areata. Some clones in this sample may be carry-over from other donors' samples. Sequencing used whole blood, obtained in connection with sensitization to the hapten diphenylcyclopropenone (DPC). J is TRBJ2-1 and V is TRBV7-7; maybe TRBD1 (5 bases). This CDR3 is CASSLTIDRSYNEQFF. The DNA of the CDR3 is TGTGCTAGCAGCTTAACCATTGACAGATCTTACAATGAGCAGTTCTTC.